What follows are 21 T cell receptor beta chains derived from one specimen sequenced in a study of graft-versus-host responses after intestinal transplantation. Their antigens are not known. The table came from immunoSEQ multiplex PCR; TCRdb's copy has only in-frame clones and leaves some out. This repertoire shows over 75,000 clones, approximately 90% found once; its top ten account for under 0.3%. Sequencing was performed on unstimulated CD4+ T cells sorted from spleen or lymph node cells, taken before transplant. Every receptor here comes from a human donor who was the organ donor for an intestinal transplant.

This chain links TRBV27 with TRBJ2-3; 7 bases are a match to TRBD1. Unmatched junction bases numbered 7, after V lost 7 bases and J lost 6 bases. Germline lookup yields CDR1 MNHEY and CDR2 SMNVEV (reference sequence). This CDR3 is built from 13 residues. The CDR3 DNA reads as TGTGCCAGCACACGGGACAGAGATGATACGCAGTATTTT. It is translated as CASTRDRDDTQYF.

The gene calls are TRBV5-4 and TRBJ2-5; a possible D gene is TRBD2 (5 bases). Germline V gives CDR1 SGHNT, CDR2 YYREEE (reference sequence). Trimming took off 5 bases at V and 4 bases at J, with 18 bases between the two ends. This CDR3 is built from 15 residues. CDR3 in DNA: TGTGCCAGCAGATCTCGGACCTCGAGGGTAGAGACCCAGTACTTC. This translates into CASRSRTSRVETQYF.

The V call is TRBV27, the J call TRBJ1-2, with D possibly being TRBD1 (6 bases). The CDR3 is 12 residues long. From germline, CDR1 is MNHEY and CDR2 SMNVEV (reference sequence). V was shortened by 7 bases and J by 5 bases, with 11 bases between the two germline ends. The CDR3 region is CASKDRDYGYTF. CDR3 sequence (DNA): TGTGCCAGCAAGGACAGAGATTATGGCTACACCTTC.

The chain combines TRBV5-5 with TRBJ1-2; perhaps TRBD1 as D (6 bases). The CDR3 runs 13 residues. The germline V gene encodes CDR1 SGHKS and CDR2 YYEKEE (reference sequence). V was clipped by 3 bases and J by 3 bases, with 9 bases between them. The CDR3 DNA is TGTGCCAGCAGCTCACAGGGTCACTATGGCTACACCTTC. Translation: CASSSQGHYGYTF.

In its sample, this clone was seen once. This chain connects TRBV7-3 to TRBJ2-3; 7 bases fit TRBD1. Germline CDR1 and CDR2: SGHTA and FQGTGA. Trimming cost V 5 bases and J 6 bases; bases outside gene matches: 17. The CDR3 is 17 residues long. As DNA, the CDR3 is TGTGCCAGCAGCCGAAGGGGGCAGGGTCGAGGGACGGATACGCAGTATTTT. Translation gives CASSRRGQGRGTDTQYF.

The gene calls are TRBV6-5 and TRBJ2-5, with D maybe TRBD1 (5 bases). Trimming shortened V by 4 bases and J by 7 bases, and 16 bases separated the two germline ends. This CDR3 has 14 amino acids. Germline assignment: CDR1 MNHEY and CDR2 SVGAGI. The CDR3 nucleotides read TGTGCCAGCAGTTTCCAGGGCAGGGTGACGACCCAGTACTTC. It codes for CASSFQGRVTTQYF.

J is TRBJ2-1 and V is TRBV2, with no clear D. V lost 3 bases and J 6 bases, leaving 3 bases between the germline ends. The CDR3 contains 11 residues. From germline, CDR1 is SNHLY and CDR2 FYNNEI. In DNA form, the CDR3 reads TGTGCCAGCAGTGATCGCAATGAGCAGTTCTTC. Amino acid sequence: CASSDRNEQFF.

The rearrangement uses TRBV28 and TRBJ2-3, with 7 bases identical to TRBD1. The V gene end was trimmed by 7 bases and the J gene end by 8 bases; junction bases not matched to a gene: 6. Germline V gene sequence: CDR1 MDHEN, CDR2 SYDVKM. This CDR3 comprises 12 residues. The CDR3 DNA is TGTGCCAGCAAACCCTCAGGGGGTACGCAGTATTTT. It codes for CASKPSGGTQYF.

The rearrangement uses TRBV6-6 and TRBJ2-5; weak D call: TRBD1 (5 bases). From germline, CDR1 is MNHNY and CDR2 SVGAGI (reference sequence). This CDR3 is 16 amino acids long. Trimming left V 4 bases short and J 1 base short, with 16 bases between. DNA of the CDR3: TGTGCCAGCAGTTTTCGGCCCCAGGGCGGCCAAGAGACCCAGTACTTC. Its protein product is CASSFRPQGGQETQYF.

V and J are TRBV18 and TRBJ2-1, with D maybe TRBD1 (6 bases). The CDR3 spans 15 residues. V was shortened by 4 bases and J by 4 bases, with 14 bases between the two germline ends. CDR1 KGHSH and CDR2 LQKENI come from the germline V gene. This CDR3 reads CASSQTFQGYNEQFF. Here the CDR3 DNA reads TGTGCCAGCTCACAAACCTTCCAGGGGTACAATGAGCAGTTCTTC.

The rearrangement joins TRBV21-1 to TRBJ2-3; the table's D call TRBD2 went unverified against the DNA. TRBV21-1 is classified as a pseudogene. CDR3 length equals 17 residues. This chain's CDR3 is CASSKPDSGGLADTQYF. The CDR3, as DNA: TGTGCCAGCAGCAAACCCGACAGCGGGGGTCTAGCAGATACGCAGTATTTT.

This sequence joins TRBV5-4 and TRBJ2-7; 8 bases align to TRBD2. Germline V gene sequence: CDR1 SGHNT, CDR2 YYREEE (reference sequence). V shed 4 bases and J 7 bases; nucleotides not matched to a gene: 13. The CDR3 sequence is 15 residues long. As DNA, the CDR3 is TGTGCCAGCAGCGATAAGACGGGACTAGGGTTGGAGCAGTACTTC. This codes for CASSDKTGLGLEQYF.

The table lists this clone with a few counts. This chain connects TRBV6-1 to TRBJ2-7; D unclear. There are 15 residues in the CDR3. The V end was cut by 1 base, the J end by 0 bases, with 10 bases between. CDR1 MNHNS and CDR2 SASEGT come from the germline V gene. CDR3 residues: CASSEVIAFSYEQYF. The CDR3 bases are TGTGCCAGCAGTGAAGTCATAGCCTTCTCCTACGAGCAGTACTTC.

This clone was counted between two and nine times. CDR3 residues: CASRGGGDSYNEQFF. The CDR3 DNA sequence: TGCGCCAGCAGGGGTGGGGGCGATTCCTACAATGAGCAGTTCTTC. The rearrangement uses TRBV5-1 and TRBJ2-1; perhaps TRBD1 as D (6 bases). The V gene's germline CDR1 is SGHRS and CDR2 YFSETQ. The germline V and J ends were trimmed by 5 bases and 1 base, with 13 bases remaining between them. This CDR3 has 15 residues.

This sequence joins TRBV28 and TRBJ1-3; weak D call: TRBD1 (5 bases). CDR3 size: 17 residues. The V end lost 3 bases, the J end lost 0 bases, and 15 bases lay between the germline ends. The V gene's germline CDR1 is MDHEN and CDR2 SYDVKM. The CDR3 DNA reads TGTGCCAGCAGTTTCACAAGGCGGGACTCCTCTGGAAACACCATATATTTT. This translates into CASSFTRRDSSGNTIYF.

This clone was observed once. The genes are TRBV28 and TRBJ2-5, with a possible D match to TRBD2 (6 bases). V gave up 2 bases and J gave up 1 base, with 11 bases separating them. CDR1 MDHEN and CDR2 SYDVKM come from the germline V gene. The CDR3 spans 15 residues. The CDR3 nucleotides are TGTGCCAGCAGTTTACCCCGGAGGGTCCAAGAGACCCAGTACTTC. Its protein product is CASSLPRRVQETQYF.

The chain links TRBV5-1 to TRBJ2-3, with 7 bases fitting TRBD1. Germline trimming cut 7 bases from V and 2 bases from J; bases unmatched to any gene: 7. Germline CDR1 is SGHRS and CDR2 is YFSETQ. CDR3 size: 14 residues. The CDR3 loop reads CASRWTGHTDTQYF. The DNA for the CDR3 is TGCGCCAGCCGTTGGACAGGCCACACAGATACGCAGTATTTT.

J is TRBJ2-7 and V is TRBV2, with TRBD2 as a possible D gene (5 bases). V was trimmed by 5 bases and J by 6 bases, leaving 14 bases between them. Germline V lookup: CDR1 SNHLY, CDR2 FYNNEI. The CDR3 has 13 amino acids. CDR3 sequence reads: CASSPGSPREQYF. CDR3 sequence (DNA): TGTGCCAGCAGTCCGGGATCCCCACGCGAGCAGTACTTC.

The chain carries TRBV6-5 and TRBJ2-1; 11 nucleotides line up with TRBD2. Looked up from germline, CDR1 is MNHEY and CDR2 is SVGAGI. The trim removed 4 bases at V and 6 bases at J, leaving 5 bases unmatched. This CDR3 has 15 residues. As DNA, the CDR3 is TGTGCCAGCAGTTGGCGGGGACTAGCGGCCAATGAGCAGTTCTTC. Protein: CASSWRGLAANEQFF.

J is TRBJ1-2 and V is TRBV19; D gene ambiguous. The length of the CDR3 is 10 residues. With 5 bases removed from V and 8 bases from J, the gap between germline ends came to 6 bases. Looked up from germline, CDR1 is LNHDA and CDR2 is SQIVND (reference sequence). CDR3 bases: TGTGCCAGTAGTGGAGGGGGCTACACCTTC. Translating gives CASSGGGYTF.

V and J are TRBV29-1 and TRBJ1-3; D gene unclear. The germline V gene has CDR1 SQVTM and CDR2 ANQGSEA. V was pared by 4 bases and J by 4 bases, with 11 bases between. This CDR3 spans 13 amino acids. The CDR3 DNA follows: TGCAGCGTTGCGAACAGCCAAGGAAACACCATATATTTT. Residues: CSVANSQGNTIYF.